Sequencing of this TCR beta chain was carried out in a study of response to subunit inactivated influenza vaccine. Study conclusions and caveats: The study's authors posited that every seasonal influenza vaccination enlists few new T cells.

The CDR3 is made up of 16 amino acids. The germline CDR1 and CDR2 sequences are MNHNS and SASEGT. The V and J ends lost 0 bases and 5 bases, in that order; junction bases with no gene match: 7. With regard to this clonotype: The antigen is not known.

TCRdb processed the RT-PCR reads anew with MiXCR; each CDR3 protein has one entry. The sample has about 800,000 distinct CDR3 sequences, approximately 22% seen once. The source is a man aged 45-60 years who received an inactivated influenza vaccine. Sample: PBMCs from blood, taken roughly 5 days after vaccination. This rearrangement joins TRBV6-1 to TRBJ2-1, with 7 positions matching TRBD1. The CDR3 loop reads CASSEARQGGDNEQFF. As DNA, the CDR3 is TGTGCCAGCAGTGAAGCGCGACAGGGCGGAGACAATGAGCAGTTCTTC.